This TCR beta chain stems from a study of identical twins. Study conclusions and caveats: For out-of-frame beta sequences, excess twin sharing was weaker. While abundant cord blood beta clonotypes carried fewer insertions, memory repertoires showed no such pattern. Cross-sectional statistical analysis was relied on for the conclusions, without the same donors being followed.

Remarks on this clonotype: Its antigen is still unknown.

Healthy Caucasians made up all donors. This CDR3 is 14 amino acids long. The V segment lost 3 bases and the J segment 2 bases; nucleotides outside the gene matches: 3. Germline V gene data show CDR1 as SGHTA and CDR2 as FQGNSA. TCRdb analysed the 5' RACE reads with MiXCR anew, one entry per CDR3 protein. The sample includes approximately 230,000 distinct CDR3 sequences, around an eighth of them seen just once. The clonotype originates from a woman younger than 35 in good health. The source material was memory (CD45RO+) T cells sorted from blood. This sequence joins TRBV7-2 and TRBJ1-1, with TRBD1 identical over 7 bases. CDR3 region: CASSLTGLNTEAFF. Written as DNA, the CDR3 is TGTGCCAGCAGCTTGACAGGGTTAAACACTGAAGCTTTCTTT.